This paragraph reports one T cell receptor (beta chain). The entry originates in a study of T cell responses to AZD1222 COVID-19 vaccine. This CDR3 is 16 amino acids long. Method: immunoSEQ multiplex PCR; TCRdb's copy keeps in-frame clones and lacks some. The sample shows 120,000 or so clones, roughly 90% of them seen only once. The clonotype comes from an adult in good health. The chain employs TRBV21-1 and TRBJ2-7; the table gives TRBD2 as D, unverified against the DNA. TRBV21-1 is shown as a pseudogene. The material was peripheral blood, obtained on day 0 of AZD1222 vaccination. Written as DNA, the CDR3 is TGTGCCAGCAGCAAAGCGGCGGCCACTAGCTCCTACGAGCAGTACTTC. It codes for CASSKAAATSSYEQYF.